The 19 T cell receptor beta chains given below trace back to one sample, sequenced in a study of human T cells and chemical hapten exposure. TCRdb re-called the RACE reads with MiXCR, one entry per CDR3 protein. Among about 97,000 distinct CDR3 sequences listed, roughly 27% were seen once. Time point specified: patch test 3, about 24 weeks after DPC sensitization. Treatment indicated: therapeutic diphenylcyclopropenone sensitization with weekly scalp DPC. The sequencing here drew on whole blood, taken in connection with sensitization to the hapten diphenylcyclopropenone (DPC). The receptors were gathered from a man between 40 and 49 years old with alopecia areata. Some clones in this sample may be carry-over from other donors' samples.

The rearrangement uses TRBV2 and TRBJ1-6, with D uncertain. V shed 3 bases and J shed 7 bases, with 7 bases lying between them. The CDR3 runs to 13 residues. CDR1 and CDR2 from the germline V gene are SNHLY and FYNNEI. The CDR3 is CASSDVPNSPLHF. In DNA form, the CDR3 reads TGTGCCAGCAGTGACGTTCCAAATTCACCCCTCCACTTT. The full variable domain, its missing parts supplied by reference TRBV2 and TRBJ1-6, is EPEVTQTPSHQVTQMGQEVILRCVPISNHLYFYWYRQILGQKVEFLVSFYNNEISEKSEIFDDQFSVERPDGSNFTLKIRSTKLEDSAMYFCASSDVPNSPLHFGNGTRLTVT.

This clonotype was found a few times. The CDR3, as DNA: TGCAGTGCGACCGAGACTAGCGGGGGCCCCTACGAGCAGTACTTC. This codes for CSATETSGGPYEQYF. V gene TRBV20-1 combines with J gene TRBJ2-7; 12 bases are shared with TRBD2. V was pared by 6 bases and J by 2 bases, with 8 bases of the junction left unmatched. The CDR3 has 15 residues. Germline V gene data show CDR1 as DFQATT and CDR2 as SNEGSKA (reference sequence).

Only a few counts were recorded for this clonotype. The rearrangement links TRBV7-2 to TRBJ2-7; D is ambiguous. The CDR3 sequence is 17 residues long. V was clipped by 6 bases and J by 3 bases, with 24 bases between them. Germline lookup yields CDR1 SGHTA and CDR2 FQGNSA. As DNA, the CDR3 is TGTGCCAGCAGTTCCCAGGTTCGACTCGAGGCCCTCTACGAGCAGTACTTC. Translation: CASSSQVRLEALYEQYF.

The V gene is TRBV6-5, the J gene TRBJ2-7; 10 positions match TRBD2. V was clipped by 2 bases and J by 1 base; unmatched bases: 5. The CDR3 spans 16 residues. The V gene's germline CDR1 is MNHEY and CDR2 SVGAGI. The CDR3 sequence: CASSYGLAGVSYEQYF. The CDR3 region has the DNA TGTGCCAGCAGTTACGGCCTAGCGGGAGTATCCTACGAGCAGTACTTC.

The gene calls are TRBV3-1 and TRBJ2-7; 12 positions match TRBD2. This CDR3 has 16 residues. Losses at the gene ends were 4 bases for V and 7 bases for J; bases not matched to a gene: 11. Germline-derived CDR1 and CDR2 are LGHDT and YNNKEL (reference sequence). CDR3 loop: CASSPPSSGRAKEQYF. CDR3 coding DNA: TGTGCCAGCAGCCCCCCCTCTAGCGGGAGGGCCAAGGAGCAGTACTTC.

The chain combines TRBV6-6 with TRBJ1-1, with unresolved D. The germline CDR1 and CDR2 sequences are MNHNY and SVGAGI (reference sequence). This CDR3 has 12 amino acids. V was trimmed by 8 bases and J by 1 base, leaving 8 bases between them. The CDR3 here is CASSDRNTEAFF. Written as DNA, the CDR3 is TGTGCCAGCTCCGATCGGAACACTGAAGCTTTCTTT.

This chain joins TRBV13 and TRBJ2-7; weak D call: TRBD2 (5 bases). From germline, CDR1 is PRHDT and CDR2 FYEKMQ (reference sequence). This CDR3 spans 15 amino acids. The V end was cut by 5 bases, the J end by 2 bases, with 16 bases between. The CDR3 spells CASSRGRSGTYEQYF. The CDR3 nucleotides are TGTGCCAGCAGCCGCGGAAGGAGCGGTACCTACGAGCAGTACTTC.

The chain employs TRBV12-3 or TRBV12-4 and TRBJ2-1, with no clear D. Trimming took 7 bases from V and 8 from J, leaving 18 bases between them. The CDR3 spans 14 residues. The DNA for the CDR3 is TGTGCCAGCAAAGACTTGAACAGAAAAGATGAGCAGTTCTTC. Protein: CASKDLNRKDEQFF.

The sample holds a few counts of this clonotype. The chain combines TRBV5-1 with TRBJ2-2; TRBD2 matches at 7 bases. Trimming at V came to 4 bases and at J to 1 base, leaving 7 bases not matched to a gene. Germline V gene sequence: CDR1 SGHRS, CDR2 YFSETQ. The CDR3 covers 16 residues. CDR3 loop: CASSPTSALNTGELFF. In DNA, the CDR3 is TGCGCCAGCAGCCCCACTAGCGCACTGAACACCGGGGAGCTGTTTTTT.

The rearrangement uses TRBV6-2 or TRBV6-3 and TRBJ2-3; 9 nucleotides align to TRBD2. CDR1 is MNHEY, CDR2 SVGEGT, per germline. The CDR3 has 15 residues. V shed 6 bases and J 6 bases; nucleotides not matched to a gene: 10. The CDR3, as DNA: TGTGCCAGCAGGGCTAGCGGGGCTTTTTCCGATACGCAGTATTTT. This encodes CASRASGAFSDTQYF.

The CDR3 reads CASSFGTSGRDEQFF. The DNA for the CDR3 is TGTGCCAGCAGCTTCGGGACTAGCGGGAGGGATGAGCAGTTCTTC. The rearrangement links TRBV7-2 to TRBJ2-1; 16 bases fit TRBD2. V gave up 3 bases and J gave up 8 bases; unmatched junction bases: 1. The CDR3 is made up of 15 amino acids. The germline V gene encodes CDR1 SGHTA and CDR2 FQGNSA.

This clonotype was found many times. V and J are TRBV5-6 and TRBJ2-3, with 8 bases identical to TRBD2. Per the germline V gene, CDR1 is SGHDT and CDR2 is YYEEEE. This CDR3 spans 16 amino acids. Trimming at V came to 2 bases and at J to 1 base, leaving 6 bases not matched to a gene. CDR3 nucleotides: TGTGCCAGCAGCTTTCTTGGTAGCGGGGGCACAGATACGCAGTATTTT. Residues: CASSFLGSGGTDTQYF.

This clonotype was counted a few times. The V gene is TRBV28, the J gene TRBJ2-7; 9 bases map to TRBD1. Germline lookup yields CDR1 MDHEN and CDR2 SYDVKM. CDR3 length: 14 amino acids. The V gene end was trimmed by 7 bases and the J gene end by 1 base; junction bases not matched to a gene: 5. CDR3 sequence: CASMLTGGSYEQYF. In DNA, the CDR3 is TGTGCCAGCATGTTGACAGGGGGTTCCTACGAGCAGTACTTC.

The chain uses TRBV29-1 and TRBJ2-1, with D perhaps matching TRBD2 (7 bases). Between the trimmed V and J ends, which lost 5 bases and 9 bases, there was a span of 23 bases. Germline V gene sequence: CDR1 SQVTM, CDR2 ANQGSEA. CDR3 length equals 15 residues. The CDR3 is CSVHEGGGGSGEQFF. In DNA form, the CDR3 reads TGCAGCGTTCACGAAGGGGGAGGCGGGAGCGGTGAGCAGTTCTTC.

The CDR3 bases are TGTGCCAGCAGCTCCGTAGACACTGAAGCTTTCTTT. Its protein product is CASSSVDTEAFF. The chain employs TRBV28 and TRBJ1-1, with D unclear. The CDR3 runs 12 residues. Germline loops: CDR1 MDHEN, CDR2 SYDVKM. The V end was cut by 6 bases, the J end by 3 bases, with 8 bases between.

The chain joins TRBV5-4 to TRBJ2-1; TRBD2 aligns across 10 bases. The V segment lost 0 bases and the J segment 7 bases; nucleotides outside the gene matches: 13. CDR3 size: 18 residues. Germline V lookup: CDR1 SGHNT, CDR2 YYREEE (reference sequence). The CDR3 sequence is CASSLGLAGVGGRNEQFF. DNA of the CDR3: TGTGCCAGCAGCTTGGGGCTAGCGGGAGTGGGAGGGAGGAATGAGCAGTTCTTC.

The CDR3 sequence: CASSLDQRMNTEAFF. The CDR3 DNA reads TGTGCCAGCAGTTTAGATCAGAGAATGAACACTGAAGCTTTCTTT. The chain uses TRBV28 and TRBJ1-1, with unresolved D. This CDR3 has 15 amino acids. The germline V gene has CDR1 MDHEN and CDR2 SYDVKM. The V and J ends lost 2 bases and 0 bases respectively, with 10 bases between them.

This clonotype was counted many times. V usage is TRBV6-5 and J usage is TRBJ2-7; 7 bases line up with TRBD1. The trim removed 5 bases at V and 7 bases at J, leaving 8 bases unmatched. Germline CDR1 is MNHEY and CDR2 is SVGAGI. The CDR3 has 13 amino acids. CDR3 DNA: TGTGCCAGCAGTCAAACAGGGGATAGGGAGCAGTACTTC. It yields the protein CASSQTGDREQYF.

The V call is TRBV6-5, the J call TRBJ2-6; D is ambiguous. Trimming left V 2 bases short and J 0 bases short, with 8 bases between. CDR3 length equals 16 residues. The germline gives CDR1 MNHEY, CDR2 SVGAGI. Here the CDR3 reads CASSYEASSGANVLTF. CDR3 DNA sequence: TGTGCCAGCAGTTACGAGGCCTCCTCTGGGGCCAACGTCCTGACTTTC.